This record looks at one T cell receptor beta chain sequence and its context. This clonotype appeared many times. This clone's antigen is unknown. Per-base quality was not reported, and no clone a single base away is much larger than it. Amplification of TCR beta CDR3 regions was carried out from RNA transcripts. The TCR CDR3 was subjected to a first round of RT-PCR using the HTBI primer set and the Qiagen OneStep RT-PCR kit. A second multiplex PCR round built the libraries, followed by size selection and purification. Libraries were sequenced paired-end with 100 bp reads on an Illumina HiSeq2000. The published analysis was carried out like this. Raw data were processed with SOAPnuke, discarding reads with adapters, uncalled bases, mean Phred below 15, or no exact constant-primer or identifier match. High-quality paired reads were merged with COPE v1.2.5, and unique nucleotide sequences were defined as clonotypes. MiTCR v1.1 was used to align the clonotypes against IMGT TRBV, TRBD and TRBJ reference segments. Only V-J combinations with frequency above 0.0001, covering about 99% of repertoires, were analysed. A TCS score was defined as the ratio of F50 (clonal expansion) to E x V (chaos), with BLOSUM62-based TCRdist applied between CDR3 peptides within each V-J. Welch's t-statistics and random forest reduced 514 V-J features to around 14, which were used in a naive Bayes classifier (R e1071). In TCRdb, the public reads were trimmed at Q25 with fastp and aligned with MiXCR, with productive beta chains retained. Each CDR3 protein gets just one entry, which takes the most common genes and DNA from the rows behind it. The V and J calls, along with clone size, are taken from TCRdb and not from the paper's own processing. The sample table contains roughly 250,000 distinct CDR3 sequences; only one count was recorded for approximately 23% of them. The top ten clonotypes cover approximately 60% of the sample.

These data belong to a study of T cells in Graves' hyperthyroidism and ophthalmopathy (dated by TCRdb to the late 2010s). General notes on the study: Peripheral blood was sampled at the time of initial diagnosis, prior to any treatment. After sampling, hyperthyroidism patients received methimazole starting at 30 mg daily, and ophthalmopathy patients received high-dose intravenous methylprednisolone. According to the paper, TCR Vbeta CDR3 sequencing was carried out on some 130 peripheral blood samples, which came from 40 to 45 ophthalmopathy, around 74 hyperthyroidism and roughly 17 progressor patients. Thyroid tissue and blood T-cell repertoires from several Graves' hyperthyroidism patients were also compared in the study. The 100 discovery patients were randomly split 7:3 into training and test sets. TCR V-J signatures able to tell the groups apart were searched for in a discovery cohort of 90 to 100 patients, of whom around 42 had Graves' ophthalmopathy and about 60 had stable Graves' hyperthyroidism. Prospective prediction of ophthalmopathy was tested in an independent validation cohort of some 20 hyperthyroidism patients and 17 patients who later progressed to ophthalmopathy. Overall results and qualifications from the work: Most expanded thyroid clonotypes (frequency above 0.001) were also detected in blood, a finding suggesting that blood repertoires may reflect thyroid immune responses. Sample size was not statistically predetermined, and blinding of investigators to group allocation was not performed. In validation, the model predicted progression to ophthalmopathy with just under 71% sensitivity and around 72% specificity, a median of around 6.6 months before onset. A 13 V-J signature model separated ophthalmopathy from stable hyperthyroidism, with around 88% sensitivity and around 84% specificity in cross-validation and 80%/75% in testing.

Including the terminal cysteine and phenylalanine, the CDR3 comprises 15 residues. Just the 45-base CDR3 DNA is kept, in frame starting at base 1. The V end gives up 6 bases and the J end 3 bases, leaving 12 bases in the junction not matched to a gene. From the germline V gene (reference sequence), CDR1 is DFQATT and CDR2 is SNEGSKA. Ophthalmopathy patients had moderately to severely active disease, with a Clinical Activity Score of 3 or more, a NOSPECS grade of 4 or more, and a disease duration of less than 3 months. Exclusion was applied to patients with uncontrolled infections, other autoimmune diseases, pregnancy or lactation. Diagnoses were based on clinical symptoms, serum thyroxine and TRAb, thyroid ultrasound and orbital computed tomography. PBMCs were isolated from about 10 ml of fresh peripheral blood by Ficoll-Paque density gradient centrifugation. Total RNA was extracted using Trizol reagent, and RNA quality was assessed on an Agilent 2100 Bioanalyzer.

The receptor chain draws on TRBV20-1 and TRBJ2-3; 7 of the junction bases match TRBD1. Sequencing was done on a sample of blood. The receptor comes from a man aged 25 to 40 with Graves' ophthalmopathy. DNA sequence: TGCAGTGCCCCAGACAGGGTGATTGGTACAGATACGCAGTATTTT. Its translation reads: CSAPDRVIGTDTQYF.